Listed below are T cell receptor beta chains from one sample, sequenced in a study of identical twins. TCRdb fed the 5' RACE reads into MiXCR, producing one record per CDR3 protein. The table includes about 720,000 distinct CDR3 sequences, over 15% detected once. These data also featured in a second study, about T cells expressing NK-cell markers.

Sequencing was performed on PBMCs. These receptors were taken from a woman between 18 and 30 years old in good health. The CDR3 runs from the conserved cysteine through the conserved F or W. Fields, in order: clone size, D gene, J gene, V gene, CDR3 DNA, CDR3 protein. The D gene is left open where the match is weak. Clone sizes are given selectively: once, few, many, or a class where the clone is expanded.

abundance: few; d_gene: NA; j_gene: TRBJ1-1; v_gene: TRBV12-5; CDR3nt: TGTGCTAGTGGTTTGCAAGGGGGCACTGAAGCTTTCTTT; CDR3aa: CASGLQGGTEAFF
abundance: many; d_gene: NA; j_gene: TRBJ2-5; v_gene: TRBV7-8; CDR3nt: TGTGCCACCCGACCATCCCAGGGGTTGGGAGAGACCCAGTACTTC; CDR3aa: CATRPSQGLGETQYF
abundance: many; d_gene: NA; j_gene: TRBJ2-5; v_gene: TRBV12-3/TRBV12-4; CDR3nt: TGTGCCAGCAGTTCCCTGGAGACCCAGTACTTC; CDR3aa: CASSSLETQYF
abundance: many; d_gene: NA; j_gene: TRBJ2-7; v_gene: TRBV12-3/TRBV12-4; CDR3nt: TGTGCCAGCAGTCGAGAAGCACCCTACGAGCAGTACTTC; CDR3aa: CASSREAPYEQYF
abundance: NA; d_gene: TRBD1; j_gene: TRBJ2-5; v_gene: TRBV5-1; CDR3nt: TGCGCCAGCAGCTTGTCCCCGGGACAGGGGGCCGAGGAGACCCAGTACTTC; CDR3aa: CASSLSPGQGAEETQYF
abundance: NA; d_gene: TRBD2; j_gene: TRBJ2-7; v_gene: TRBV20-1; CDR3nt: TGCAGTGCTATTTCCTTTCTCGCGGGAGGGGCCGCCGAGCAGTACTTC; CDR3aa: CSAISFLAGGAAEQYF
abundance: NA; d_gene: NA; j_gene: TRBJ1-1; v_gene: TRBV6-5; CDR3nt: TGTGCCAGCAGTTACTCGATAAGTCCCGGGGAAACTGAAGCTTTCTTT; CDR3aa: CASSYSISPGETEAFF
abundance: few; d_gene: TRBD2; j_gene: TRBJ2-3; v_gene: TRBV4-2; CDR3nt: TGTGCCAGCAGCCAAGGTAGCGGGGGGGACACAGATACGCAGTATTTT; CDR3aa: CASSQGSGGDTDTQYF
abundance: few; d_gene: NA; j_gene: TRBJ2-2; v_gene: TRBV5-6; CDR3nt: TGTGCCAGCAGCTTTTTGGGCAGGACGAACACCGGGGAGCTGTTTTTT; CDR3aa: CASSFLGRTNTGELFF
abundance: NA; d_gene: NA; j_gene: TRBJ2-1; v_gene: TRBV6-2/TRBV6-3; CDR3nt: TGTGCCAGCACTAGAGCTAGCCTCCTTCTGCGGAATGAGCAGTTCTTC; CDR3aa: CASTRASLLLRNEQFF
abundance: few; d_gene: NA; j_gene: TRBJ2-1; v_gene: TRBV7-2; CDR3nt: TGTGCCAGCAGCATCCAAAGGGGTGAGCAGTTCTTC; CDR3aa: CASSIQRGEQFF
abundance: many; d_gene: NA; j_gene: TRBJ2-1; v_gene: TRBV7-2; CDR3nt: TGTGCCAGCAGCTTAGGGCCTCACGTGGGAAATGAGCAGTTCTTC; CDR3aa: CASSLGPHVGNEQFF
abundance: few; d_gene: NA; j_gene: TRBJ2-4; v_gene: TRBV12-3/TRBV12-4; CDR3nt: TGTGCCAGCACCCAAAAAAACATTCAGTACTTC; CDR3aa: CASTQKNIQYF
abundance: NA; d_gene: TRBD2; j_gene: TRBJ2-3; v_gene: TRBV29-1; CDR3nt: TGCAGCGGCCGTAGCGGGGGTTGGGGCACAGATACGCAGTATTTT; CDR3aa: CSGRSGGWGTDTQYF
abundance: few; d_gene: NA; j_gene: TRBJ2-7; v_gene: TRBV7-9; CDR3nt: TGTGCCAGCAGCAGAGACGGCGAATCCTACGAGCAGTACTTC; CDR3aa: CASSRDGESYEQYF
abundance: NA; d_gene: NA; j_gene: TRBJ1-4; v_gene: TRBV20-1; CDR3nt: TGCAGTGTCCCTAGGGGCGCTAGGGAAAAACTGTTTTTT; CDR3aa: CSVPRGAREKLFF
abundance: few; d_gene: TRBD2; j_gene: TRBJ2-7; v_gene: TRBV6-1; CDR3nt: TGTGCCAGCAAAGCCCGGTTAAGCGGGGAGACCTACGAGCAGTACTTC; CDR3aa: CASKARLSGETYEQYF
abundance: few; d_gene: NA; j_gene: TRBJ2-7; v_gene: TRBV20-1; CDR3nt: TGCAGTGCCATTAAGTTTGGGACGATTGATTCCTACGAGCAGTACTTC; CDR3aa: CSAIKFGTIDSYEQYF
abundance: few; d_gene: TRBD1; j_gene: TRBJ1-1; v_gene: TRBV12-3/TRBV12-4; CDR3nt: TGTGCCAGCAGACACCGGACAGGGTTTGAAGCTTTCTTT; CDR3aa: CASRHRTGFEAFF
abundance: few; d_gene: NA; j_gene: TRBJ2-7; v_gene: TRBV12-3/TRBV12-4; CDR3nt: TGTGCCAGCAGTAGCGAATACGAGCAGTACTTC; CDR3aa: CASSSEYEQYF
abundance: NA; d_gene: NA; j_gene: TRBJ2-5; v_gene: TRBV20-1; CDR3nt: TGCAGTGCTAGGCACCTAGCGATTCAAGAGACCCAGTACTTC; CDR3aa: CSARHLAIQETQYF
abundance: NA; d_gene: TRBD2; j_gene: TRBJ2-5; v_gene: TRBV18; CDR3nt: TGTGCCAGCTCACCTCATAGCGGGTACCAAGAGACCCAGTACTTC; CDR3aa: CASSPHSGYQETQYF
abundance: few; d_gene: NA; j_gene: TRBJ1-2; v_gene: TRBV9; CDR3nt: TGTGCCAGCAGCGCTAGCCCGGGGGAGAACTATGGCTACACCTTC; CDR3aa: CASSASPGENYGYTF
abundance: few; d_gene: NA; j_gene: TRBJ2-6; v_gene: TRBV5-1; CDR3nt: TGCGCCAGCAGCTCATCAGGGTTGTCTGGGGCCAACGTCCTGACTTTC; CDR3aa: CASSSSGLSGANVLTF
abundance: few; d_gene: TRBD1; j_gene: TRBJ1-6; v_gene: TRBV12-3/TRBV12-4; CDR3nt: TGTGCCAGCAGTTTAAGGGGACAGGGGGGTAATTCACCCCTCCACTTT; CDR3aa: CASSLRGQGGNSPLHF
abundance: few; d_gene: NA; j_gene: TRBJ2-7; v_gene: TRBV25-1; CDR3nt: TGTGCCAGCAGTGAATTTCAGGGTAATTCAGACGAGCAGTACTTC; CDR3aa: CASSEFQGNSDEQYF
abundance: many; d_gene: NA; j_gene: TRBJ2-2; v_gene: TRBV20-1; CDR3nt: TGCAGTGCTGCCCGGTCAGGGAGCACCGGGGAGCTGTTTTTT; CDR3aa: CSAARSGSTGELFF
abundance: few; d_gene: NA; j_gene: TRBJ2-3; v_gene: TRBV5-1; CDR3nt: TGCGCCAGCACCCCCCAAGTGACAGATACGCAGTATTTT; CDR3aa: CASTPQVTDTQYF
abundance: few; d_gene: TRBD1; j_gene: TRBJ2-5; v_gene: TRBV29-1; CDR3nt: TGCAGCGTTCTCGGGACAGAAGAGACCCAGTACTTC; CDR3aa: CSVLGTEETQYF
abundance: NA; d_gene: NA; j_gene: TRBJ1-1; v_gene: TRBV5-4; CDR3nt: TGTGCCAGCAGCTTGGGTTCAAGGAAGAACACTGAAGCTTTCTTT; CDR3aa: CASSLGSRKNTEAFF
abundance: NA; d_gene: NA; j_gene: TRBJ2-3; v_gene: TRBV6-6; CDR3nt: TGTGCCAGCAGTTACGGGTACCCAGATACGCAGTATTTT; CDR3aa: CASSYGYPDTQYF
abundance: NA; d_gene: NA; j_gene: TRBJ2-7; v_gene: TRBV29-1; CDR3nt: TGCAGCGTTGTAGGGGGGCCGGGGGACGAGCAGTACTTC; CDR3aa: CSVVGGPGDEQYF
abundance: NA; d_gene: NA; j_gene: TRBJ2-5; v_gene: TRBV19; CDR3nt: TGTGCCAGTAGTATCTTGGGGCCTCGGGAGACCCAGTACTTC; CDR3aa: CASSILGPRETQYF
abundance: few; d_gene: NA; j_gene: TRBJ1-6; v_gene: TRBV9; CDR3nt: TGTGCCAGCAGCGTAGACGGAAGAAATTCACCCCTCCACTTT; CDR3aa: CASSVDGRNSPLHF
abundance: NA; d_gene: TRBD1; j_gene: TRBJ2-3; v_gene: TRBV13; CDR3nt: TGTGCCACCTCGGACAGGCCGGTAGATACGCAGTATTTT; CDR3aa: CATSDRPVDTQYF
abundance: NA; d_gene: NA; j_gene: TRBJ1-1; v_gene: TRBV19; CDR3nt: TGTGCCAGTAGTGATCTTATCAGGGGACCGAACACTGAAGCTTTCTTT; CDR3aa: CASSDLIRGPNTEAFF
abundance: NA; d_gene: NA; j_gene: TRBJ2-1; v_gene: TRBV5-1; CDR3nt: TGCGCCAGCAGCCCCGATGGGCTAGCTTCCTACAATGAGCAGTTCTTC; CDR3aa: CASSPDGLASYNEQFF
abundance: NA; d_gene: TRBD1; j_gene: TRBJ2-1; v_gene: TRBV6-4; CDR3nt: TGTGCCAGCAAGGGACAGGGATACAATGAGCAGTTCTTC; CDR3aa: CASKGQGYNEQFF
abundance: few; d_gene: NA; j_gene: TRBJ2-1; v_gene: TRBV5-1; CDR3nt: TGCGCCAGCAGCTTGGGCAACCAGGAGGGTGAGCAGTTCTTC; CDR3aa: CASSLGNQEGEQFF
abundance: NA; d_gene: NA; j_gene: TRBJ1-6; v_gene: TRBV12-3/TRBV12-4; CDR3nt: TGTGCCAGCAGTTTATATCGGGATTCACCCCTCCACTTT; CDR3aa: CASSLYRDSPLHF
abundance: many; d_gene: NA; j_gene: TRBJ2-7; v_gene: TRBV20-1; CDR3nt: TGCAGTGCTAGAGATACTACCTCCTACGAGCAGTACTTC; CDR3aa: CSARDTTSYEQYF
abundance: many; d_gene: TRBD2; j_gene: TRBJ2-5; v_gene: TRBV6-2/TRBV6-3; CDR3nt: TGTGCCAGCAGTTACTCGAGAAATAGCGGGAGCAGAGAAGAGACCCAGTACTTC; CDR3aa: CASSYSRNSGSREETQYF